This section outlines one T cell receptor (beta chain) sequence together with its context. This sample was included in a study of blood T cell repertoires in COVID-19. This CDR3 is 14 amino acids long. The V gene's germline CDR1 is SEHNR and CDR2 FQNEAQ (reference sequence). The junction had 8 bases not matched to a gene; V was cut back by 7 bases and J by 7 bases. Measured with immunoSEQ multiplex PCR; TCRdb has only the in-frame clones, and not every one. The sample lists around 140,000 clones, 84% occurring once. Enrolled during active infection, Seattle patients were then followed longitudinally. This receptor was obtained from a man aged 25 to 45 with COVID-19, enrolled during active disease. The chain joins TRBV7-9 to TRBJ2-2; TRBD1 aligns across 8 bases. Sequences were obtained from peripheral blood. CDR3 nucleotides: TGTGCCAGCACCGGACAGGGTAGAAGCGGGGAGCTGTTTTTT. Its translation: CASTGQGRSGELFF.